This T cell receptor (beta chain) was recorded in a study of early T cells in non-severe SARS-CoV-2 infection (dated by TCRdb to about 2021). Describing the broader study: Because TCR sequencing relied on bulk RNA taken from unsorted whole blood, pairing of alpha and beta chains was not possible.

General conclusions and limits of the study: Matching against VDJdb was skewed toward anti-spike CD8 responses, likely underestimated virus-specific expansions, and missed private and CD4 specificities.

The CDR3 spans 15 residues, from the cysteine through the phenylalanine. Of the read, only the CDR3 DNA is kept; its 45 bases are in frame from base 1. Germline trimming amounts to 2 bases on V and 5 bases on J, with 6 as the count of junction bases outside the gene matches. The CDR1 and CDR2 encoded by the germline V gene are SNHLY and FYNNEI. Concerning this clonotype: Its antigen remains unidentified. No much larger clonotype is one base removed from it; base qualities were not supplied.

Receptor libraries were prepared by 5' RACE. The run used a NextSeq 500. Unique molecular identifiers were attached to individual cDNA molecules in the TCR library protocol so that sequencing error and PCR bias could be corrected. TCR alpha and beta chains were both sequenced, and the abundances of alpha and beta sequences in each sample were closely correlated with each other. The paper's processing steps were these. Decombinator V4 was used to annotate the V gene, J gene and CDR3 of the TCR sequences. TCRs were defined as expanded if a significant change between any two time points was detected under a Poisson model with p below 0.0001. TCR abundances were normalised to the total number of TCRs sequenced per sample and were expressed as counts per million. MAIT TCRs were defined by TRAV1-2 paired with TRAJ12, TRAJ20 or TRAJ33, and iNKT TCRs by TRAV10 paired with TRAJ18. VDJdb, accessed on 1 November 2021, was searched for TCRs annotated for CMV, EBV and SARS-CoV-2, and TCRs annotated for more than one antigen were excluded. Through fastp at Q25 and MiXCR, TCRdb rebuilt clones from the public reads, retaining in-frame beta chains. Every CDR3 protein is listed once, alongside the most common genes and DNA of its rows. In this record, the V and J calls reflect TCRdb's handling and not the investigators' own analysis. The sample table records about 81,000 distinct CDR3 sequences; about 6% of these occur just once. Clones ranked in the top ten supply 6.5% to 9% of the sample.

A case-control design nested within a healthcare worker cohort in London, UK, was used, with weekly nasopharyngeal swab PCR tests and blood sampling performed. Healthcare workers were enrolled in the week of the UK lockdown, from 23 to 31 March 2020, and were followed every week for up to about 16 weeks. This TCR derives from an adult who was a healthcare worker with PCR-confirmed SARS-CoV-2 infection or an uninfected control (not recorded which). The chain couples TRBV2 to TRBJ2-3; TRBD1 aligns with 8 central bases. The sequenced sample was whole blood. The CDR3 region reads CASSEFGTGVDTQYF. At the DNA level, the sequence is TGTGCCAGCAGTGAATTCGGGACAGGTGTAGATACGCAGTATTTT.